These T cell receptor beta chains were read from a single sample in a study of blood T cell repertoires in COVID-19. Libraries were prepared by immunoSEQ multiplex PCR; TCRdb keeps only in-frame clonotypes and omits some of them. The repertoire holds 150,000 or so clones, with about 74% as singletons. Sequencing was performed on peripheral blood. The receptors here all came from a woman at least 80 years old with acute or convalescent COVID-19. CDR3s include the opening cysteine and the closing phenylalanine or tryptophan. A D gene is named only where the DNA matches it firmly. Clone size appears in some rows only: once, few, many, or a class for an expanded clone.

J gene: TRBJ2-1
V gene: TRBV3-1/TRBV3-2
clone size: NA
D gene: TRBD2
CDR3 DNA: TGTGCCAGCAGCCAAGATACCGGGGGGAGCTACAATGAGCAGTTCTTC
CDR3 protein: CASSQDTGGSYNEQFF

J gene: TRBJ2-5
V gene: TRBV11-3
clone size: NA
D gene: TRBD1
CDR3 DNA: TGTGCCAGCAGCTCCGGGACAGGGCAAGAGACCCAGTACTTC
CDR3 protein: CASSSGTGQETQYF

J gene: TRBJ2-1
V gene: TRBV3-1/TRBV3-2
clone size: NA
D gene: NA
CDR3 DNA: TGTGCCAGCAGCCAAGATGGCTTTGACAATGAGCAGTTCTTC
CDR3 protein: CASSQDGFDNEQFF

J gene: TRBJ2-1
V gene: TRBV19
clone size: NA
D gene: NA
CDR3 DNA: TGTGCCAGTAGTATCAACTACAATGAGCAGTTCTTC
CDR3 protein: CASSINYNEQFF

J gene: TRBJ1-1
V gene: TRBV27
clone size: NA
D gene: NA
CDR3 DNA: TGTGCCAGCAGACAACCCTGGGAGACGGCTTTCTTT
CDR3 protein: CASRQPWETAFF

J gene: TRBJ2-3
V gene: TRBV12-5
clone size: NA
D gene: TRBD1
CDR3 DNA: TGTGCTAGTGGTTACTCAGGGGGACAGGACACAGATACGCAGTATTTT
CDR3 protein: CASGYSGGQDTDTQYF

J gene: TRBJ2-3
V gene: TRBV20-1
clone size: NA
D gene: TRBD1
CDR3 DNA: TGCAGTGCTAGTACAGGGGCAGATACGCAGTATTTT
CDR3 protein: CSASTGADTQYF

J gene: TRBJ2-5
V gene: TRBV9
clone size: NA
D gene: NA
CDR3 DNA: TGTGCCAGCAGTGAAACAGGGACGGAAGAGACCCAGTACTTC
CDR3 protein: CASSETGTEETQYF

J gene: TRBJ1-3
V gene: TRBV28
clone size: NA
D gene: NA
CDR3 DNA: TGTGCCAGCAGTTCACCAGGCACTGGAAACACCATATATTTT
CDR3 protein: CASSSPGTGNTIYF

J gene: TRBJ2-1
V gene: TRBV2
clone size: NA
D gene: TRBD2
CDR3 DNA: TGTGCCAGCAGTGGGGGACTAGCGGGGGAGCAGTTCTTC
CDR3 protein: CASSGGLAGEQFF

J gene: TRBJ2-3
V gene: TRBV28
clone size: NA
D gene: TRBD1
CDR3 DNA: TGTGCCAGCAGTTCCCGGGGGACAGGCCAGACAGATACGCAGTATTTT
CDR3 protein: CASSSRGTGQTDTQYF

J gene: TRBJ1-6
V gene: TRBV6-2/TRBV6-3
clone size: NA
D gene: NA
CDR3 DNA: TGTGCCAGCAGTTATCGGGGAGGGGATTCACCCCTCCACTTT
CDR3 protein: CASSYRGGDSPLHF

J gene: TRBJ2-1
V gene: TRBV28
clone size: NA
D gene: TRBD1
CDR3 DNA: TGTGCCAGCAGTTCATGGGACAGTTTGTTCTTC
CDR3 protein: CASSSWDSLFF

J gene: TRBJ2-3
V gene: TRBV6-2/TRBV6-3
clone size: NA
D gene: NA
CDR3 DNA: TGTGCCAGCAGCCCCCCCCAAGGGGGGGCTACAGATACGCAGTATTTT
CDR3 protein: CASSPPQGGATDTQYF

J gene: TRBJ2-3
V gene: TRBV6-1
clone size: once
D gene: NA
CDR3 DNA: TGTGCCAGCAGTGAAGGGGCAAACACAGATACGCAGTATTTT
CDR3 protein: CASSEGANTDTQYF

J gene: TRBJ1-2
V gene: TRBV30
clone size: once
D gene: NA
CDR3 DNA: TGTGCCTCGGTTGGGGGCGCGGATTATGGCTACACCTTC
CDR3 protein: CASVGGADYGYTF

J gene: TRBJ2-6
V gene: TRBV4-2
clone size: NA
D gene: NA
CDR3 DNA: TGTGCCAGCAGCAATGAGGGCTTCTCTGGGGCCAACGTCCTGACTTTC
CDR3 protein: CASSNEGFSGANVLTF

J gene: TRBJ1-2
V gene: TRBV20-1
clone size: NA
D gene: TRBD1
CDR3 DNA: TGCAGTGCGACAGGGAATTATGGCTACACCTTC
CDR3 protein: CSATGNYGYTF

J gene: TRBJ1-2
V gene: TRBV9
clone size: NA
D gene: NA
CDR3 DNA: TGTGCCAGCAGCGTAGCCCTTGATGGCTACACCTTC
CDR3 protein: CASSVALDGYTF

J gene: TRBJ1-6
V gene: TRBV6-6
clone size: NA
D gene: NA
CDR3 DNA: TGTGCCAGCAGTTACTCTGGGGGCGACTCACCCCTCCACTTT
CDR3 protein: CASSYSGGDSPLHF

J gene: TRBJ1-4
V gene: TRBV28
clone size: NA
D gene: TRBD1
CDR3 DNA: TGTGCCAGCAGTCGTCCCGGGACAGGGGCGGTGGTGTTTTTT
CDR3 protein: CASSRPGTGAVVFF

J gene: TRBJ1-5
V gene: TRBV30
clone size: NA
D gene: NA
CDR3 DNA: TGTGCCTGGAGTATAGGGGGGGATCAGCCCCAGCATTTT
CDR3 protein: CAWSIGGDQPQHF

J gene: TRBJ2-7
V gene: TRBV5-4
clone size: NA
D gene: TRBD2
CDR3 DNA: TGTGCCAGCAGCTTGTGGGGGACTAGCGGGAGGGAGTACTTC
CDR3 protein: CASSLWGTSGREYF

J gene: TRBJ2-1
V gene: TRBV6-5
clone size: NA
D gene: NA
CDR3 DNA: TGTGCCAGCAGTTACGGCGGCAACTCCTACAATGAGCAGTTCTTC
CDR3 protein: CASSYGGNSYNEQFF

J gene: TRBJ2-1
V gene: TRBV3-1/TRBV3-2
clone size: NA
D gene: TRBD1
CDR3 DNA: TGTGCCAGCAGCCAGAACAGGGGGATTTCGGATGAGCAGTTCTTC
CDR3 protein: CASSQNRGISDEQFF

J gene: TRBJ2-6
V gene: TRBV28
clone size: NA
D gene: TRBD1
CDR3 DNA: TGTGCCAGCAGTTGGGGGACAGGGAGAGGCTCTGGGGCCAACGTCCTGACTTTC
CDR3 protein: CASSWGTGRGSGANVLTF

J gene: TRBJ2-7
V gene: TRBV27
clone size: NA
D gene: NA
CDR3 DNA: TGTGCCAGCACCGAAGTGGGCAGGGCCACCTACGAGCAGTACTTC
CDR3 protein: CASTEVGRATYEQYF